The 26 T cell receptor beta chains listed next were all sequenced from one sample in a study of blood T cell repertoires in COVID-19. Method: immunoSEQ multiplex PCR; TCRdb's copy keeps in-frame clones and lacks some. The sample has 60,000 to 65,000 clones; around 85% are singletons. The source material was peripheral blood. These receptors all stem from a man aged 60 to 75 with acute or convalescent COVID-19.

The CDR3 here is CASAPGTAFGELFF. CDR3 DNA sequence: TGTGCCAGCGCCCCCGGGACAGCTTTCGGGGAGCTGTTTTTT. This chain uses TRBV27 with TRBJ2-2; 7 positions agree with TRBD1. Germline V CDR1 and CDR2: MNHEY, SMNVEV (reference sequence). J gave up 7 bases and V 8 bases, and 10 bases lay outside the gene matches. The CDR3 loop spans 14 amino acids.

The chain recombines TRBV5-1 with TRBJ2-5, with TRBD1 matching over 8 bases. Germline lookup yields CDR1 SGHRS and CDR2 YFSETQ. J lost 5 bases, V lost 7 bases, and 10 bases had no gene match. The CDR3 totals 14 residues. The CDR3 sequence is CASSRTGMWETQYF. CDR3 in DNA: TGCGCCAGCTCTCGGACAGGGATGTGGGAGACCCAGTACTTC.

The chain is built from TRBV10-3 and TRBJ2-3; D may be TRBD2 (6 bases). The germline V gene has CDR1 ENHRY and CDR2 SYGVKD. This CDR3 has 15 residues. V dropped 5 bases and J dropped 2 bases, with 14 bases sitting between them. CDR3 sequence: CAISFGTYPTDTQYF. The CDR3 DNA sequence: TGTGCCATCAGTTTTGGGACTTACCCCACAGATACGCAGTATTTT.

J is TRBJ1-5 and V is TRBV7-9; 8 bases are a match to TRBD1. Trimming removed 5 bases from V and 6 bases from J; junction bases left unmatched: 6. Germline V gene lookup returns CDR1 SEHNR and CDR2 FQNEAQ (reference sequence). The CDR3 extends over 14 amino acids. In DNA, the CDR3 is TGTGCCAGCAGCGTTGGACAGGGTTTTCAGCCCCAGCATTTT. This codes for CASSVGQGFQPQHF.

J is TRBJ2-1 and V is TRBV6-5, with 7 bases lining up with TRBD2. V lost 6 bases to trimming and J lost 6 bases; unmatched junction nucleotides: 8. In germline, CDR1 is MNHEY, CDR2 SVGAGI. The CDR3 loop spans 14 amino acids. Here the CDR3 DNA reads TGTGCCAGCAGGCGCGGGAGTTCGCTCAATGAGCAGTTCTTC. Encoded protein: CASRRGSSLNEQFF.

This sequence joins TRBV19 and TRBJ2-7; tentatively, D is TRBD1 (5 bases). CDR1 is LNHDA and CDR2 is SQIVND in the germline V gene (reference sequence). The CDR3 loop spans 13 amino acids. Trimming took off 5 bases at V and 4 bases at J, with 12 bases between the two ends. The CDR3 region is CASSATQGYEQYF. CDR3 in DNA: TGTGCCAGTAGTGCCACCCAGGGATACGAGCAGTACTTC.

V gene TRBV7-9 combines with J gene TRBJ2-7; D possibly corresponds to TRBD2 (5 bases). The CDR3 is 13 amino acids. Between the trimmed V and J ends, which lost 5 bases and 3 bases, there was a span of 11 bases. The germline V gene encodes CDR1 SEHNR and CDR2 FQNEAQ (reference sequence). The CDR3 spells CASSIGNIYEQYF. The CDR3 DNA is TGTGCCAGCAGCATCGGGAACATCTACGAGCAGTACTTC.

The rearrangement links TRBV29-1 to TRBJ1-1; D call uncertain. There are 15 residues in the CDR3. The germline CDR1 and CDR2 sequences are SQVTM and ANQGSEA. V dropped 1 base and J dropped 4 bases, with 16 bases sitting between them. The CDR3 DNA is TGCAGCGTTGAAGGGGGAGACTGGAGAAGCACTGAAGCTTTCTTT. It specifies CSVEGGDWRSTEAFF.

The rearrangement uses TRBV28 and TRBJ2-7; possibly TRBD2 for D (6 bases). The V end was cut by 11 bases, the J end by 0 bases, with 17 bases between. Germline V gene sequence: CDR1 MDHEN, CDR2 SYDVKM. This CDR3 has 14 residues. CDR3 DNA sequence: TGTGCCTCGAGGGTCCCCGGGAGCTCCTACGAGCAGTACTTC. This sequence encodes CASRVPGSSYEQYF. The full variable domain, rest sourced from reference TRBV28 and TRBJ2-7, is DVKVTQSSRYLVKRTGEKVFLECVQDMDHENMFWYRQDPGLGLRLIYFSYDVKMKEKGDIPEGYSVSREKKERFSLILESASTNQTSMYLCASRVPGSSYEQYFGPGTRLTVT.

This clone appeared once. The chain is built from TRBV7-9 and TRBJ2-1; 9 bases line up with TRBD2. V lost 5 bases to trimming and J lost 1 base; unmatched junction nucleotides: 6. The CDR3 covers 16 residues. Germline V lookup: CDR1 SEHNR, CDR2 FQNEAQ (reference sequence). The CDR3 here is CASSPFTSGSYNEQFF. CDR3 nucleotides: TGTGCCAGCAGCCCCTTTACTAGCGGGTCCTACAATGAGCAGTTCTTC.

The V gene is TRBV11-2, the J gene TRBJ2-7; D might be TRBD1 (5 bases). V lost 0 bases and J 3 bases, leaving 9 bases between the germline ends. The CDR3 runs 14 residues. CDR1 SGHAT and CDR2 FQNNGV come from the germline V gene. In DNA, the CDR3 is TGTGCCAGCAGCTTAGATATAAGGGGCTACGAGCAGTACTTC. Translation gives CASSLDIRGYEQYF.

V is TRBV11-2 and J is TRBJ2-2; 9 nucleotides match TRBD1. The CDR3 loop spans 15 amino acids. With V trimmed by 5 bases and J by 10 bases, 11 bases remained unmatched. The germline V gene encodes CDR1 SGHAT and CDR2 FQNNGV. DNA for the CDR3: TGTGCCAGCAGCCCTTTGGGACAGGGTGTTTCGGAGCTGTTTTTT. Amino acids: CASSPLGQGVSELFF.

This rearrangement joins TRBV15 to TRBJ2-2; a weak D match, TRBD2 (7 bases). The length of the CDR3 is 15 residues. From germline, CDR1 is LNHNV and CDR2 YYDKDF (reference sequence). Trimming stripped 5 bases from V and 6 bases from J, with 16 bases between. This CDR3 reads CATSGGGSGSGELFF. The CDR3 bases are TGTGCCACCAGCGGGGGCGGGAGTGGGTCCGGGGAGCTGTTTTTT. Supplemented by reference TRBV15 and TRBJ2-2, the full variable domain reads DAMVIQNPRYQVTQFGKPVTLSCSQTLNHNVMYWYQQKSSQAPKLLFHYYDKDFNNEADTPDNFQSRRPNTSFCFLDIRSPGLGDTAMYLCATSGGGSGSGELFFGEGSRLTVL.

This clone was observed a handful of times. V and J are TRBV7-2 and TRBJ2-7; D might be TRBD2 (6 bases). The CDR3 is 14 residues long. V dropped 5 bases and J dropped 7 bases, with 18 bases sitting between them. CDR1 is SGHTA and CDR2 is FQGNSA in the germline V gene. CDR3 in DNA: TGTGCCAGCAGCCAACTAGCTCTGGTGGGGGAGCAGTACTTC. It is translated as CASSQLALVGEQYF.

The V and J genes are TRBV6-5 and TRBJ1-1; D is perhaps TRBD1 (5 bases). V was clipped by 7 bases and J by 5 bases, with 14 bases between them. CDR3 length: 13 residues. Germline assignment: CDR1 MNHEY and CDR2 SVGAGI. The CDR3 DNA is TGTGCCAGCAACAATGCAGGGTGGACTGAAGCTTTCTTT. Translating gives CASNNAGWTEAFF.

The genes are TRBV5-4 and TRBJ2-4; D gene uncertain. The CDR3 totals 13 residues. Trimming removed 0 bases from V and 4 bases from J, with 5 bases in between. Germline V gene lookup returns CDR1 SGHNT and CDR2 YYREEE (reference sequence). The CDR3 DNA reads as TGTGCCAGCAGCTTGGGAGGAAAAAACATTCAGTACTTC. Amino acids: CASSLGGKNIQYF.

The gene calls are TRBV5-6 and TRBJ2-1, with D maybe TRBD2 (6 bases). V lost 4 bases, J lost 5 bases, and 16 bases lay in between. There are 15 residues in the CDR3. The germline CDR1 and CDR2 sequences are SGHDT and YYEEEE. This CDR3 reads CASSIAVLDHNEQFF. The CDR3 nucleotides read TGTGCCAGCAGCATAGCGGTCCTAGACCACAATGAGCAGTTCTTC.

The genes are TRBV27 and TRBJ2-7; D is ambiguous. V was pared by 8 bases and J by 3 bases, with 11 bases between. The CDR3 runs 12 residues. The germline V gene has CDR1 MNHEY and CDR2 SMNVEV (reference sequence). Here the CDR3 DNA reads TGTGCCAGCGGGTTCGGGTACTACGAGCAGTACTTC. Encoded protein: CASGFGYYEQYF.

The chain recombines TRBV5-4 with TRBJ2-3, with 9 bases matching TRBD2. Unmatched junction bases numbered 8, after V lost 10 bases and J lost 5 bases. This CDR3 is built from 13 residues. Germline V gene lookup returns CDR1 SGHNT and CDR2 YYREEE (reference sequence). CDR3 coding DNA: TGTGCCGCGAGTAGCGGGAGAGGAGATACGCAGTATTTT. It specifies CAASSGRGDTQYF.

This chain links TRBV6-6 with TRBJ2-2, with unresolved D. The germline CDR1 and CDR2 sequences are MNHNY and SVGAGI (reference sequence). This CDR3 has 11 residues. The V and J ends lost 4 bases and 7 bases respectively, with 4 bases between them. The CDR3 here is CASSFVGELFF. CDR3 nucleotides: TGTGCCAGCAGTTTCGTCGGGGAGCTGTTTTTT.

This chain uses TRBV7-2 with TRBJ2-5; 16 nucleotides align to TRBD2. This CDR3 region has 17 residues. The junction had 3 bases not matched to a gene; V was cut back by 5 bases and J by 0 bases. The V gene's germline CDR1 is SGHTA and CDR2 FQGNSA. Written as DNA, the CDR3 is TGTGCCAGCAGCCCGGGACTAGCGGGAGGGGACCAAGAGACCCAGTACTTC. Protein: CASSPGLAGGDQETQYF.

V gene TRBV13 combines with J gene TRBJ1-2; possibly TRBD1 for D (6 bases). The germline V gene has CDR1 PRHDT and CDR2 FYEKMQ (reference sequence). Deletions cut 0 bases from V and 0 bases from J, with 14 bases between. This CDR3 has 17 amino acids. This CDR3 is CASSLGRGWTANYGYTF. CDR3 nucleotides: TGTGCCAGCAGCTTAGGCAGGGGTTGGACAGCTAACTATGGCTACACCTTC.

This clone has only a few counts. The chain couples TRBV30 to TRBJ2-7, with TRBD1 matching 7 bases. CDR1 is GTSNPN and CDR2 is SVGIG in the germline V gene (reference sequence). After removal of 3 bases from V and 5 bases from J, the junction contained 10 bases not matched to a gene. The CDR3 length is 14 residues. CDR3 in amino acids: CAWRAGTGAHEQYF. As DNA, the CDR3 is TGTGCCTGGAGGGCTGGAACAGGGGCCCACGAGCAGTACTTC.

The chain links TRBV24-1 to TRBJ1-4; D gene uncertain. The germline gives CDR1 KGHDR, CDR2 SFDVKD. V was cut by 3 bases and J by 7 bases, with 14 bases left in between. There are 15 residues in the CDR3. The CDR3 sequence is CATSDPGVGGEKLFF. The CDR3, as DNA: TGTGCCACCAGTGATCCCGGAGTGGGAGGTGAAAAACTGTTTTTT.

The chain has TRBV5-6 and TRBJ2-5, with D unresolved. The CDR3 totals 13 residues. Germline CDR1 reads SGHDT; CDR2 reads YYEEEE. The V end was cut by 0 bases, the J end by 4 bases, with 7 bases between. This CDR3 reads CASSLAQPETQYF. The CDR3 DNA reads as TGTGCCAGCAGCTTGGCACAGCCAGAGACCCAGTACTTC.

The chain recombines TRBV6-2 or TRBV6-3 with TRBJ2-7; D perhaps matches TRBD2 (5 bases). The CDR3 is made up of 13 amino acids. Germline V gives CDR1 MNHEY, CDR2 SVGEGT. Trimming shortened V by 0 bases and J by 7 bases, and 10 bases separated the two germline ends. CDR3 coding DNA: TGTGCCAGCAGTTACTCGATGGGCGGGGAGCAGTACTTC. Translation: CASSYSMGGEQYF.